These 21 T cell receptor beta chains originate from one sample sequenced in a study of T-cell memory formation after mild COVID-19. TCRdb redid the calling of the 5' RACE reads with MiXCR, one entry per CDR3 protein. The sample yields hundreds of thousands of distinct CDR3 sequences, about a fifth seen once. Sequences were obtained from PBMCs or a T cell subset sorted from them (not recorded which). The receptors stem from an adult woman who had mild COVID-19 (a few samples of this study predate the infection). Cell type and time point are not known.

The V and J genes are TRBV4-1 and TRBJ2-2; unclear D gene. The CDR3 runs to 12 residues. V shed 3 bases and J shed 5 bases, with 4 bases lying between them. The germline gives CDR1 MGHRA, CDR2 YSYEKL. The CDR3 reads CASSQRTGELFF. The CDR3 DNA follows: TGCGCCAGCAGCCAGAGGACCGGGGAGCTGTTTTTT.

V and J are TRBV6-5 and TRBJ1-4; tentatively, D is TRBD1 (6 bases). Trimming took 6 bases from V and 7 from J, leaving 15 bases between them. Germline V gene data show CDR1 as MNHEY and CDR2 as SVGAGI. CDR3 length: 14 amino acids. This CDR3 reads CASSQQGWGEKLFF. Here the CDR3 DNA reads TGTGCCAGCAGCCAACAGGGATGGGGTGAAAAACTGTTTTTT.

The CDR3, as DNA: TGCAGCGTTGCCTCGGCACTCGGAGACCTAATCGAGCAGTACTTC. This gives the protein CSVASALGDLIEQYF. The V call is TRBV29-1, the J call TRBJ2-7, with D hard to call. The germline V and J ends were trimmed by 4 bases and 6 bases, with 22 bases remaining between them. The CDR3 is 15 amino acids. Germline V lookup: CDR1 SQVTM, CDR2 ANQGSEA.

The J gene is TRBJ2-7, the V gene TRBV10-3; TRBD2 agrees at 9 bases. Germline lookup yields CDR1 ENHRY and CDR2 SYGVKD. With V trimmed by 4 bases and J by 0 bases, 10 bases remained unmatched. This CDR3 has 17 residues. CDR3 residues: CAISGGIGGRASYEQYF. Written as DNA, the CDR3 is TGTGCCATCAGTGGGGGGATTGGCGGGAGGGCCTCCTACGAGCAGTACTTC.

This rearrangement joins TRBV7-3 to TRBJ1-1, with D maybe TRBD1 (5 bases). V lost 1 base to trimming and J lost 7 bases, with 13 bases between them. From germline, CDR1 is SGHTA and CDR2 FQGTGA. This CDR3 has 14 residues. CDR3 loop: CASSLKKGQGEAFF. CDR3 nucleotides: TGTGCCAGCAGCTTAAAAAAGGGGCAGGGTGAAGCTTTCTTT.

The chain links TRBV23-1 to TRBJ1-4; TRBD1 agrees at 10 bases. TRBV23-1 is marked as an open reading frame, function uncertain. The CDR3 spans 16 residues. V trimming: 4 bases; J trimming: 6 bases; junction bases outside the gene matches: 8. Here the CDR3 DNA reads TGCGCCAGCAGTCCGCCTTCCGGGACAGGGGATGAAAAACTGTTTTTT. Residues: CASSPPSGTGDEKLFF.

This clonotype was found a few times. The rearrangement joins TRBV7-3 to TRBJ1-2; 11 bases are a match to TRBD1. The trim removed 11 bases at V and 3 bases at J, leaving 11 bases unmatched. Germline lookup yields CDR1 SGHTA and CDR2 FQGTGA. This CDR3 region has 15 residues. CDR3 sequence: CAGNRDRGLHYGYTF. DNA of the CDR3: TGTGCCGGTAACCGGGACAGGGGGTTACACTATGGCTACACCTTC. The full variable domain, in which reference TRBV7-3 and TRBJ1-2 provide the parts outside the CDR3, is GAGVSQTPSNKVTEKGKYVELRCDPISGHTALYWYRQSLGQGPEFLIYFQGTGAADDSGLPNDRFFAVRPEGSVSTLKIQRTERGDSAVYLCAGNRDRGLHYGYTFGSGTRLTVV.

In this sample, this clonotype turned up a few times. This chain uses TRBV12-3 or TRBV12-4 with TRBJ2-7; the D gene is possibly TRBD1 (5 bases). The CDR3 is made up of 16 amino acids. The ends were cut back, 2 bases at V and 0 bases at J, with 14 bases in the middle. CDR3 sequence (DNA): TGTGCCAGCAGTTTATCGGGCAGGGCGCCCTCCTACGAGCAGTACTTC. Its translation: CASSLSGRAPSYEQYF.

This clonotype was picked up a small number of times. The DNA for the CDR3 is TGTGCCAGCAGCTTAGATGCGGGAGGCGTACCCTACGAGCAGTACTTC. Translated, it gives CASSLDAGGVPYEQYF. The V call is TRBV11-2, the J call TRBJ2-7; 8 nucleotides agree with TRBD2. Per germline, CDR1 SGHAT and CDR2 FQNNGV. V lost 0 bases and J lost 2; bases outside the gene matches: 6. This CDR3 spans 16 amino acids.

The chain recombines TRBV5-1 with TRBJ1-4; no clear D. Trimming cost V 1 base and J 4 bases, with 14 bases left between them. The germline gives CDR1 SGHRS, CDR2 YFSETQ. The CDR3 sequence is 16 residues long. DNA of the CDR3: TGCGCCAGCAGCTTGCCGGGGAGCCGGAATAATGAAAAACTGTTTTTT. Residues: CASSLPGSRNNEKLFF. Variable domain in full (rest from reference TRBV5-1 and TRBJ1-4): KAGVTQTPRYLIKTRGQQVTLSCSPISGHRSVSWYQQTPGQGLQFLFEYFSETQRNKGNFPGRFSGRQFSNSRSEMNVSTLELGDSALYLCASSLPGSRNNEKLFFGSGTQLSVL.

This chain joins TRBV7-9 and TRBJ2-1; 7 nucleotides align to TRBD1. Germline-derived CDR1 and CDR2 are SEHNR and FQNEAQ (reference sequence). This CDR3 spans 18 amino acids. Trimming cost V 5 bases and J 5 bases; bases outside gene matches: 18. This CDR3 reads CASSVKPGTRQGDNEQFF. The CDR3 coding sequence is TGTGCCAGCAGCGTCAAACCCGGGACCCGACAGGGAGACAATGAGCAGTTCTTC.

The CDR3 loop reads CATSRDRIGLAGGEQYF. The CDR3 DNA reads as TGTGCCACCAGCAGAGACCGAATAGGACTAGCGGGAGGCGAGCAGTACTTC. The V gene is TRBV15, the J gene TRBJ2-7; 14 bases match TRBD2. The V segment lost 0 bases and the J segment 6 bases; nucleotides outside the gene matches: 7. Germline CDR1 and CDR2: LNHNV and YYDKDF (reference sequence). The CDR3 covers 17 residues. The variable domain in full, completed from reference TRBV15 and TRBJ2-7, reads DAMVIQNPRYQVTQFGKPVTLSCSQTLNHNVMYWYQQKSSQAPKLLFHYYDKDFNNEADTPDNFQSRRPNTSFCFLDIRSPGLGDTAMYLCATSRDRIGLAGGEQYFGPGTRLTVT.

The CDR3 protein is CAIADRGYEQYF. CDR3 nucleotides: TGTGCCATCGCGGACAGGGGCTACGAGCAGTACTTC. The chain combines TRBV10-3 with TRBJ2-7, with 9 positions matching TRBD1. Germline lookup yields CDR1 ENHRY and CDR2 SYGVKD. The CDR3 length is 12 residues. Unmatched junction bases numbered 2, after V lost 8 bases and J lost 3 bases.

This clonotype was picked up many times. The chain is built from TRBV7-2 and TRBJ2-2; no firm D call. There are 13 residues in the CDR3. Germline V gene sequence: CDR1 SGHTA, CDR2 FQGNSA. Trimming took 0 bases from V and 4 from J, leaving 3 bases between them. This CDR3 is CASSLARTGELFF. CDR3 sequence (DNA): TGTGCCAGCAGCTTAGCGCGCACCGGGGAGCTGTTTTTT.

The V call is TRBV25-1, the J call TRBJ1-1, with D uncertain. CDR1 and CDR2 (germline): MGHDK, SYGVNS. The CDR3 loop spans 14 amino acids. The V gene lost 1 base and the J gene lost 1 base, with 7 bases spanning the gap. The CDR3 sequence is CASSEFASNTEAFF. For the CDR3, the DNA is TGTGCCAGCAGTGAATTCGCATCGAACACTGAAGCTTTCTTT.

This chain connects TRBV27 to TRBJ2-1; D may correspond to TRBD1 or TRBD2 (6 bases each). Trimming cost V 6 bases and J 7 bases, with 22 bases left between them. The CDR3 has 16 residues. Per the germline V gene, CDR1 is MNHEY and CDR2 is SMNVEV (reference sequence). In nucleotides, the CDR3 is TGTGCCAGCAGCAATCCTTCGGGGGCGGGCGGGAATGAGCAGTTCTTC. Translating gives CASSNPSGAGGNEQFF.

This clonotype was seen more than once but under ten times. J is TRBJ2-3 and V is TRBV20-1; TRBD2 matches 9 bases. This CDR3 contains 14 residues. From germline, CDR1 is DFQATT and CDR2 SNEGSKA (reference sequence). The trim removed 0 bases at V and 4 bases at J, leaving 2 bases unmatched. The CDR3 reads CSAREGLASDTQYF. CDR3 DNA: TGCAGTGCTAGAGAGGGACTAGCCTCAGATACGCAGTATTTT.

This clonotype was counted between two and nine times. The CDR3 here is CASSSGQGAGGVGDTQYF. CDR3 nucleotides: TGCGCCAGCAGCTCCGGACAGGGGGCCGGGGGAGTCGGGGATACGCAGTATTTT. This chain joins TRBV5-1 and TRBJ2-3, with 11 positions matching TRBD1. The CDR3 is 18 residues long. Germline V gene data show CDR1 as SGHRS and CDR2 as YFSETQ. V lost 3 bases and J lost 6; bases outside the gene matches: 15. The entire variable domain, with the rest obtained from reference TRBV5-1 and TRBJ2-3, is as follows: KAGVTQTPRYLIKTRGQQVTLSCSPISGHRSVSWYQQTPGQGLQFLFEYFSETQRNKGNFPGRFSGRQFSNSRSEMNVSTLELGDSALYLCASSSGQGAGGVGDTQYFGPGTRLTVL.

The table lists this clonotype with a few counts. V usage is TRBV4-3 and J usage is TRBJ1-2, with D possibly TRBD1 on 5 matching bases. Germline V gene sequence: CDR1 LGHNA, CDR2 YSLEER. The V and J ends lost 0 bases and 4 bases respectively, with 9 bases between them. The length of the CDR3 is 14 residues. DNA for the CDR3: TGCGCCAGCAGCCAAGACAGGGACGGCTATGGCTACACCTTC. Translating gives CASSQDRDGYGYTF.

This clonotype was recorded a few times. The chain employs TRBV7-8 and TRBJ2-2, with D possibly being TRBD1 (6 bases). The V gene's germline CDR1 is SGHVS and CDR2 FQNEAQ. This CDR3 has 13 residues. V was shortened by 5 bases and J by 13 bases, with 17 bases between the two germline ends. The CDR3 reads CASSHLDREGLFF. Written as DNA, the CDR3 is TGTGCCAGCAGCCACCTGGACAGAGAGGGGCTGTTTTTT.

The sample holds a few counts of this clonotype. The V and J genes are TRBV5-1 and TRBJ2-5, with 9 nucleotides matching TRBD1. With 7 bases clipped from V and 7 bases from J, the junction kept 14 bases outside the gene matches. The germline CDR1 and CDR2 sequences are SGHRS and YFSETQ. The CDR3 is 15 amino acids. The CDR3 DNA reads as TGCGCCAGCGGTCAGCCGGGACAGGGTTTAGGGACCCAGTACTTC. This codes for CASGQPGQGLGTQYF.